One TCR beta chain is described in this entry. The target antigen is unknown. The source of the sample is a study of cytomegalovirus exposure and HLA in healthy donors. Background on the study: Around 85 million unique TCRs from HLA-typed donors were held in an early data release. Regarding the study as a whole: Later analysis reportedly placed an Asian-associated ancestry cluster below the roughly 700-donor mean in N-insertions. Among TCR sequences, most were rare, though some public TCRs appeared in many donors.

Primers included in the PCR were 60 Vbeta and 13 Jbeta primers. Original handling: Later, an analysis found 65 million to 85 million unique TCR beta chains, and roughly 10 million of these were shared. TCRdb keeps only in-frame clones here, not all; method: immunoSEQ multiplex PCR. V and J calls and clone size are given by that table; D and trimming were obtained from the DNA. The data show 150,000 to 200,000 clones, about 77% seen once. CDR1 is SEHNR, CDR2 FQNEAQ, per germline (reference sequence). The CDR3 is 15 amino acids. Trimming cost V 7 bases and J 1 base; bases outside gene matches: 7. The sequencing input was PBMCs. This receptor was identified in a man aged 18 to 29 in good health and CMV-seropositive. The J gene is TRBJ2-4, the V gene TRBV7-9; 7 bases map to TRBD1. CDR3 region: CASTKGAFAKNIQYF. The CDR3 DNA follows: TGTGCCAGCACCAAGGGGGCCTTCGCCAAAAACATTCAGTACTTC.